This entry lists 10 T cell receptor beta chains sequenced from one sample in a study of cytomegalovirus exposure and HLA in healthy donors. The PCR used 60 Vbeta and 13 Jbeta primers. Method: immunoSEQ multiplex PCR; TCRdb's copy keeps in-frame clones and lacks some. In the table there are under 200,000 clones, roughly nine tenths of which are singletons. The specimen was PBMCs. The origin of the receptors is a woman aged 25-40 years in good health and CMV-seronegative.

The chain uses TRBV9 and TRBJ2-3; 7 bases line up with TRBD2. Germline-derived CDR1 and CDR2 are SGDLS and YYNGEE. The ends lost 1 base at V and 2 bases at J; junction bases unmatched: 4. The CDR3 consists of 15 residues. CDR3 protein: CASSVLAGDTDTQYF. CDR3 DNA sequence: TGTGCCAGCAGCGTATTGGCGGGGGACACAGATACGCAGTATTTT.

The chain employs TRBV29-1 and TRBJ2-1; the match to TRBD2 covers 7 bases. The CDR3 runs to 15 residues. V trimming: 7 bases; J trimming: 7 bases; junction bases outside the gene matches: 16. From germline, CDR1 is SQVTM and CDR2 ANQGSEA. The CDR3 sequence: CSASPRAGAGNEQFF. CDR3 DNA sequence: TGCAGCGCCTCGCCCCGGGCGGGAGCGGGTAATGAGCAGTTCTTC.

The chain couples TRBV29-1 to TRBJ1-4; a possible D gene is TRBD1 (5 bases). There are 13 residues in the CDR3. V shed 7 bases and J shed 8 bases, with 17 bases lying between them. In germline, CDR1 is SQVTM, CDR2 ANQGSEA. In DNA form, the CDR3 reads TGCAGCGGGCGGGACGCCCTAAGGGAAAAACTGTTTTTT. Its protein product is CSGRDALREKLFF. The full variable domain, completed using reference TRBV29-1 and TRBJ1-4, is SAVISQKPSRDICQRGTSLTIQCQVDSQVTMMFWYRQQPGQSLTLIATANQGSEATYESGFVIDKFPISRPNLTFSTLTVSNMSPEDSSIYLCSGRDALREKLFFGSGTQLSVL.

V gene TRBV29-1 combines with J gene TRBJ2-7; maybe TRBD2 (5 bases). V was pared by 5 bases and J by 2 bases, with 10 bases between. Germline CDR1 and CDR2: SQVTM and ANQGSEA. The CDR3 runs to 12 residues. The CDR3 DNA follows: TGCAGCGTTTTGAAGGGAGCCTACGAGCAGTACTTC. It is translated as CSVLKGAYEQYF.

The genes are TRBV28 and TRBJ2-3, with D tentatively TRBD1 (5 bases). The germline V gene encodes CDR1 MDHEN and CDR2 SYDVKM. The CDR3 consists of 18 residues. Trimming took 4 bases from V and 0 from J, leaving 20 bases between them. This chain's CDR3 is CASSSWGSKTASTDTQYF. As DNA, the CDR3 is TGTGCCAGCAGTTCATGGGGCTCGAAGACCGCTAGCACAGATACGCAGTATTTT.

This chain uses TRBV5-4 with TRBJ2-3; no definite D call. With 4 bases removed from V and 4 bases from J, the gap between germline ends came to 16 bases. The CDR3 spans 15 residues. Germline V gene sequence: CDR1 SGHNT, CDR2 YYREEE (reference sequence). In DNA, the CDR3 is TGTGCCAGCAGCCCCGAAATGTGGGCGCCAGATACGCAGTATTTT. It is translated as CASSPEMWAPDTQYF. Using reference TRBV5-4 and TRBJ2-3 for the parts outside the CDR3, the full variable domain is ETGVTQSPTHLIKTRGQQVTLRCSSQSGHNTVSWYQQALGQGPQFIFQYYREEENGRGNFPPRFSGLQFPNYSSELNVNALELDDSALYLCASSPEMWAPDTQYFGPGTRLTVL.

The rearrangement joins TRBV6-5 to TRBJ1-1; TRBD1 matches at 7 bases. With 5 bases clipped from V and 3 bases from J, the junction kept 9 bases outside the gene matches. This CDR3 is 15 amino acids long. CDR1 is MNHEY, CDR2 SVGAGI, per germline. The CDR3, as DNA: TGTGCCAGCAGTCCCGGAGGGGGCTGGGACACTGAAGCTTTCTTT. This gives the protein CASSPGGGWDTEAFF.

The rearrangement links TRBV5-1 to TRBJ2-5; TRBD2 agrees at 7 bases. CDR3 length equals 13 residues. Germline-derived CDR1 and CDR2 are SGHRS and YFSETQ. J gave up 4 bases and V 7 bases, and 7 bases lay outside the gene matches. CDR3 sequence (DNA): TGCGCCAGCGCCCCTGGGGGGGGAGAGACCCAGTACTTC. Its translation: CASAPGGGETQYF.

The CDR3 DNA reads TGCGCCAGCAGCAGATGGACAGGGGTTGAAAAACTGTTTTTT. Translation gives CASSRWTGVEKLFF. The chain carries TRBV5-1 and TRBJ1-4, with TRBD1 matching 9 bases. This CDR3 spans 14 amino acids. V shed 4 bases and J 7 bases; nucleotides not matched to a gene: 5. Germline CDR1 SGHRS, CDR2 YFSETQ.

The rearrangement uses TRBV19 and TRBJ1-1; the D gene is possibly TRBD1 (5 bases). Germline values: CDR1 LNHDA, CDR2 SQIVND (reference sequence). This CDR3 region has 16 residues. The V end lost 3 bases, the J end lost 3 bases, and 17 bases lay between the germline ends. Here the CDR3 DNA reads TGTGCCAGTAGTATCTCCCGTGGAGGGGCGGACACTGAAGCTTTCTTT. This gives the protein CASSISRGGADTEAFF.